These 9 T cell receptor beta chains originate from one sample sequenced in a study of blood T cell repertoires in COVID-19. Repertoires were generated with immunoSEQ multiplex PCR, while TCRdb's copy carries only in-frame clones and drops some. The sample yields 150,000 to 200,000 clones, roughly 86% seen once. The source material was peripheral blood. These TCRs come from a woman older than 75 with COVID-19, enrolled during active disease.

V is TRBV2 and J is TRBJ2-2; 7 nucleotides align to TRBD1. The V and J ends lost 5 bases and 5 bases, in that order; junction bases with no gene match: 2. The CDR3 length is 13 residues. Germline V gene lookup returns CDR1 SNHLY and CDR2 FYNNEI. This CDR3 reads CASSPTGTGELFF. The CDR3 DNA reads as TGTGCCAGCAGTCCGACAGGGACCGGGGAGCTGTTTTTT.

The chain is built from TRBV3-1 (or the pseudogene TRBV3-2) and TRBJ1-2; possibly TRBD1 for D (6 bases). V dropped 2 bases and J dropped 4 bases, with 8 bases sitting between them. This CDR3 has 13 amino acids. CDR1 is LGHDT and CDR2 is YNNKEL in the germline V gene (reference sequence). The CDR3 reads CASSQPGAYGYTF. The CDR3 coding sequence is TGTGCCAGCAGCCAACCAGGGGCCTATGGCTACACCTTC.

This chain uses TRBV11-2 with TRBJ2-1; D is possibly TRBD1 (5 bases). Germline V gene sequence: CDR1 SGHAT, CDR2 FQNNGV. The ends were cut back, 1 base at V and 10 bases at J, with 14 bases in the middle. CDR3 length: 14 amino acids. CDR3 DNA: TGTGCCAGCAGCTTAGCTCAGGGTGTCTGGGAGCAGTTCTTC. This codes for CASSLAQGVWEQFF.

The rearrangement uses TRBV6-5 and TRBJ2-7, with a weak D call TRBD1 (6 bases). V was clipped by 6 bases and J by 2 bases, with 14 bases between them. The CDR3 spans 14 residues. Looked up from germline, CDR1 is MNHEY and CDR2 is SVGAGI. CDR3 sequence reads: CASRTGTTTYEQYF. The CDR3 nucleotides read TGTGCCAGCAGAACCGGGACAACCACCTACGAGCAGTACTTC.

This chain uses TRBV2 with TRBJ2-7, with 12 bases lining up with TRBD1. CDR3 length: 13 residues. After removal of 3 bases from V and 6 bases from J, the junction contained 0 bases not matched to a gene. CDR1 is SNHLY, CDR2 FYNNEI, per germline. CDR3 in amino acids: CASSEGQGAEQYF. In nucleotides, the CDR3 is TGTGCCAGCAGTGAGGGACAGGGGGCCGAGCAGTACTTC.

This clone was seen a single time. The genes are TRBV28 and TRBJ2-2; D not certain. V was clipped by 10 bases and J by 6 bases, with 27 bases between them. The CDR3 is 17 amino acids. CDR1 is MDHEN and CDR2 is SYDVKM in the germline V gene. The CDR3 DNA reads TGTGCCACCCGAAATCCCCCCAGGATTTTGGTACCCGGGGAGCTGTTTTTT. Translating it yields CATRNPPRILVPGELFF. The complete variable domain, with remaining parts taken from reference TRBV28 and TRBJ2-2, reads DVKVTQSSRYLVKRTGEKVFLECVQDMDHENMFWYRQDPGLGLRLIYFSYDVKMKEKGDIPEGYSVSREKKERFSLILESASTNQTSMYLCATRNPPRILVPGELFFGEGSRLTVL.

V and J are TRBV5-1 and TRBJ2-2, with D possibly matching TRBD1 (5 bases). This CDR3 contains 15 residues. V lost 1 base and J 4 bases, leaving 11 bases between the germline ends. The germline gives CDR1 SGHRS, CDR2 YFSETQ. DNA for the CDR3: TGCGCCAGCAGCTTGCATCAGGGTGGCACCGGGGAGCTGTTTTTT. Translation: CASSLHQGGTGELFF.

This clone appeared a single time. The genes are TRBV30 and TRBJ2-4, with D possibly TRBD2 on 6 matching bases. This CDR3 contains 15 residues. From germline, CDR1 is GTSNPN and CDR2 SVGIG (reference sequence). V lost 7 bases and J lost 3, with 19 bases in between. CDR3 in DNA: TGTGCCTCCGTTGGGGCGGGGCCCATCAAAAACATTCAGTACTTC. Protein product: CASVGAGPIKNIQYF. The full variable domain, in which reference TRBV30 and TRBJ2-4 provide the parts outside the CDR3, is SQTIHQWPATLVQPVGSPLSLECTVEGTSNPNLYWYRQAAGRGLQLLFYSVGIGQISSEVPQNLSASRPQDRQFILSSKKLLLSDSGFYLCASVGAGPIKNIQYFGAGTRLSVL.

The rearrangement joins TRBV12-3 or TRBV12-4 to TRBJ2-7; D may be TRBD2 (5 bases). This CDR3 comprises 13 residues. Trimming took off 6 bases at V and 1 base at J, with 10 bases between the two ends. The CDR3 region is CASRPTRSYEQYF. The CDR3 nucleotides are TGTGCCAGCAGGCCTACTAGATCCTACGAGCAGTACTTC.